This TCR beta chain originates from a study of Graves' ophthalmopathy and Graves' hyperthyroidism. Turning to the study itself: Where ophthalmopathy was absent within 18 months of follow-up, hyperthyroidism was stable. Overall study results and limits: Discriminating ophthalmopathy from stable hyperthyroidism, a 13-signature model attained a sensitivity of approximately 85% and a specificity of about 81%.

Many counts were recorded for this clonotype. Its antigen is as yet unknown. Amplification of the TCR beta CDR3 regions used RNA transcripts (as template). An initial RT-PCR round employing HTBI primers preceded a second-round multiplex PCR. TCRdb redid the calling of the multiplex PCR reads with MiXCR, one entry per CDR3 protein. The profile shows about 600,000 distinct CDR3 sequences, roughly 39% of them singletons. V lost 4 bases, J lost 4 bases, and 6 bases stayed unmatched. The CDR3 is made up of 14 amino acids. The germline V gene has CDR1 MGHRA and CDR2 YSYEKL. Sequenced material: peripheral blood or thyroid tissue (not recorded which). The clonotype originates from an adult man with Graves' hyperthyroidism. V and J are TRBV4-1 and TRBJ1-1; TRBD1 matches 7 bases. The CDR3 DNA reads TGCGCCAGCAGCCGCAGACAGGGAGGCACTGAAGCTTTCTTT. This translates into CASSRRQGGTEAFF.